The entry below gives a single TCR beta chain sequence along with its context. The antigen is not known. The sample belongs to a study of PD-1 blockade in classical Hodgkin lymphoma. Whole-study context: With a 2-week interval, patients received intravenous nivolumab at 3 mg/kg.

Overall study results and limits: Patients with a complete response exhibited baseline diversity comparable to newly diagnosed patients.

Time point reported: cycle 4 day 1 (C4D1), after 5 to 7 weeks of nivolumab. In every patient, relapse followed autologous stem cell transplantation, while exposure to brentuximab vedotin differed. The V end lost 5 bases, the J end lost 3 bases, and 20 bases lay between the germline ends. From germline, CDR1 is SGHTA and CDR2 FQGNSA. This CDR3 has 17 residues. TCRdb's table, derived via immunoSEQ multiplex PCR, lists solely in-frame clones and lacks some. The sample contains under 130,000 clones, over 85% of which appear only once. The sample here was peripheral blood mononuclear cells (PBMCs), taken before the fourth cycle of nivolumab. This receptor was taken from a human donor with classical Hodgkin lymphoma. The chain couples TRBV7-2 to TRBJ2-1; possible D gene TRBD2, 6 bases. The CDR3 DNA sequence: TGTGCCAGCAGCCAAGAGTCCCTCGCGGGGTTCTACAATGAGCAGTTCTTC. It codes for CASSQESLAGFYNEQFF.